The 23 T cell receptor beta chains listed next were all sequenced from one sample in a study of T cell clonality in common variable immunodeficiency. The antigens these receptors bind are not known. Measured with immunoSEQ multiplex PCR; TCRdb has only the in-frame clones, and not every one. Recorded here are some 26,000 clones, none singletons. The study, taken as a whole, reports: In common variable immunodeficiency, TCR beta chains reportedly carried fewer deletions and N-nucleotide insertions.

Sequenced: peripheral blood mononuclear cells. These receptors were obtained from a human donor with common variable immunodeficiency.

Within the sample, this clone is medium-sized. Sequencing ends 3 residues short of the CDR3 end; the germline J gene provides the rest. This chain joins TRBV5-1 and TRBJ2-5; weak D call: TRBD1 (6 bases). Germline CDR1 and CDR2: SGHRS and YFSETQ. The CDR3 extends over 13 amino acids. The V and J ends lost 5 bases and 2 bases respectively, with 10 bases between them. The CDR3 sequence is CASRRTVQETQYF. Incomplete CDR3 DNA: TGCGCCAGCAGAAGGACAGTACAAGAGACC.

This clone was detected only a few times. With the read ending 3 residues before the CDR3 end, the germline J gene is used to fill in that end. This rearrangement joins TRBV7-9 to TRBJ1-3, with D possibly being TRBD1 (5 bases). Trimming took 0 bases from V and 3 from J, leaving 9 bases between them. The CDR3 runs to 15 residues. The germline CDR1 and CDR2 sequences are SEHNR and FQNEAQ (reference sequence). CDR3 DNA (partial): TGTGCCAGCAGCTTAGCCGGGGGACGTGGAAACACC. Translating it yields CASSLAGGRGNT. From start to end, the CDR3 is CASSLAGGRGNTIYF. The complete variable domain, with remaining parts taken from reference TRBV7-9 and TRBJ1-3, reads DTGVSQNPRHKITKRGQNVTFRCDPISEHNRLYWYRQTLGQGPEFLTYFQNEAQLEKSRLLSDRFSAERPKGSFSTLEIQRTEQGDSAMYLCASSLAGGRGNTIYFGEGSWLTVV.

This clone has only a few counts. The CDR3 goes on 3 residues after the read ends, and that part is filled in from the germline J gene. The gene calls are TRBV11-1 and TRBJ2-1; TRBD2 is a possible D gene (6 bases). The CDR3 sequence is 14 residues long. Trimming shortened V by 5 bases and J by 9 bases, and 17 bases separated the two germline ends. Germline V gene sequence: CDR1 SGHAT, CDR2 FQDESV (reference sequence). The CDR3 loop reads CASSTAGTSSEQFF. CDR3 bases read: TGTGCCAGCAGCACTGCCGGCACTAGCAGTGAG.

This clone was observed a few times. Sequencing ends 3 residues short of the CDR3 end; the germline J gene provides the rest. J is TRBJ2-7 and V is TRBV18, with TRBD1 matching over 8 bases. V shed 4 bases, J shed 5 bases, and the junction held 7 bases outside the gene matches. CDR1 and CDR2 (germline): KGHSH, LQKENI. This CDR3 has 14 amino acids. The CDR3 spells CASSLGQGLHEQYF. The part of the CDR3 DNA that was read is TGTGCCAGCTCACTAGGACAGGGTTTACACGAG. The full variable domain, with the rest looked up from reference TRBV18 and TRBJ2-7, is NAGVMQNPRHLVRRRGQEARLRCSPMKGHSHVYWYRQLPEEGLKFMVYLQKENIIDESGMPKERFSAEFPKEGPSILRIQQVVRGDSAAYFCASSLGQGLHEQYFGPGTRLTVT.

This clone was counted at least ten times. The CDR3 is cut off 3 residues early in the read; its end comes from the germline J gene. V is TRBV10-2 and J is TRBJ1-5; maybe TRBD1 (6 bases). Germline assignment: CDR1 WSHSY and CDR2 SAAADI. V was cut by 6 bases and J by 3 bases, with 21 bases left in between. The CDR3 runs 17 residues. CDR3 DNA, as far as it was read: TGCGCCAGCAGAGAAAGGGGGGGGGACGGATTCAATCAGCCC. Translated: CASRERGGDGFNQP. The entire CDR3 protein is CASRERGGDGFNQPQHF.

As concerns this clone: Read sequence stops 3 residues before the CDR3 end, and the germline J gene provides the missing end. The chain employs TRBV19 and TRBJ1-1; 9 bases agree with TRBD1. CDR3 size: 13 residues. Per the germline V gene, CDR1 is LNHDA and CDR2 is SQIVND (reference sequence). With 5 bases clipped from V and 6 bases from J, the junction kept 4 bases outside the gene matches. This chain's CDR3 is CASSWDRVSEAFF. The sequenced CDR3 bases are TGTGCCAGTAGTTGGGACAGGGTCTCTGAA.

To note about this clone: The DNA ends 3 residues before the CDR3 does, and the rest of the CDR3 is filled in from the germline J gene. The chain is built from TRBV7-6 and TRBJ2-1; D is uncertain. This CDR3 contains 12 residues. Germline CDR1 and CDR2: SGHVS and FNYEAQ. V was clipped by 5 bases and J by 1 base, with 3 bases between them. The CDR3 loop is CASSRSYNEQFF. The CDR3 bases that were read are TGTGCCAGCAGCCGTTCCTACAATGAG.

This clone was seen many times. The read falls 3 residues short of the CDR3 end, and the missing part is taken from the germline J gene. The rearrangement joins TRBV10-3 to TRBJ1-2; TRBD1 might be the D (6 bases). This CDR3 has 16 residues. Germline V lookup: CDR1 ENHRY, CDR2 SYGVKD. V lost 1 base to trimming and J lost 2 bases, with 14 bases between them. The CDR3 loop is CAISELGAGYNYGYTF. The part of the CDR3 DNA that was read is TGTGCCATCAGTGAGTTGGGGGCAGGGTACAACTATGGC.

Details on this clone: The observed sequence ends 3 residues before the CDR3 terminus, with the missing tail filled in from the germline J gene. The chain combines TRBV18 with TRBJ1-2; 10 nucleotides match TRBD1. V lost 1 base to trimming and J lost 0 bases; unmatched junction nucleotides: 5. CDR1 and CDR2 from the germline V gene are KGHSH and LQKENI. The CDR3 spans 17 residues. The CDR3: CASSPRGQGRANYGYTF. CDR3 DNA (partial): TGTGCCAGCTCACCACGGGGACAGGGGAGAGCTAACTATGGC.

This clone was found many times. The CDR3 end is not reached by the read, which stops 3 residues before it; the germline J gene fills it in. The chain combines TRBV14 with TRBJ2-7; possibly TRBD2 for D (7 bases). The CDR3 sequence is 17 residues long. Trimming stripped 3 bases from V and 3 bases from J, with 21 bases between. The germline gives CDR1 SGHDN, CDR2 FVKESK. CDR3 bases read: TGTGCCAGCAGCCAGGGGGGGCGGCTAAGAAGGATCTACGAG. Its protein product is CASSQGGRLRRIYE. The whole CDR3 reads CASSQGGRLRRIYEQYF.

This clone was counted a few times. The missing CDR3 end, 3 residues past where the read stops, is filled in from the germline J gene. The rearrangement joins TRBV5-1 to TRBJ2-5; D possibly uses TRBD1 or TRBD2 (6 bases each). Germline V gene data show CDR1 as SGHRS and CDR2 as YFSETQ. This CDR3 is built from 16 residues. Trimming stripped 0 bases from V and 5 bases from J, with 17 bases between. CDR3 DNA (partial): TGCGCCAGCAGCTTGGTCGGCAGGGGAGGAGAGGAGACC. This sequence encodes CASSLVGRGGEET. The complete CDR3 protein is CASSLVGRGGEETQYF. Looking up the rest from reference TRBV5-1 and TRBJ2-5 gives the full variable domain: KAGVTQTPRYLIKTRGQQVTLSCSPISGHRSVSWYQQTPGQGLQFLFEYFSETQRNKGNFPGRFSGRQFSNSRSEMNVSTLELGDSALYLCASSLVGRGGEETQYFGPGTRLLVL.

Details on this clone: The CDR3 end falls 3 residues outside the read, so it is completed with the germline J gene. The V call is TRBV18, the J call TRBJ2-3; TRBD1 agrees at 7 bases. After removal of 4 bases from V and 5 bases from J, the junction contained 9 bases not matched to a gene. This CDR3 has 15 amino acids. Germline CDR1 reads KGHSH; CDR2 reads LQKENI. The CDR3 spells CASSQSTGSGDTQYF. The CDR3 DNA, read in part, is TGTGCCAGCTCACAATCGACAGGGAGCGGAGATACG.

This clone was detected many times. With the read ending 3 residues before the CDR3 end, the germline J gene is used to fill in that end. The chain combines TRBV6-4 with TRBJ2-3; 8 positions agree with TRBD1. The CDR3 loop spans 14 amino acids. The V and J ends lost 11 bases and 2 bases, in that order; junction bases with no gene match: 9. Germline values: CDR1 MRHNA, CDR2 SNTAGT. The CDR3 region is CASAPDRATDTQYF. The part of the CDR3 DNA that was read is TGTGCCTCTGCCCCGGACAGGGCCACAGATACG.

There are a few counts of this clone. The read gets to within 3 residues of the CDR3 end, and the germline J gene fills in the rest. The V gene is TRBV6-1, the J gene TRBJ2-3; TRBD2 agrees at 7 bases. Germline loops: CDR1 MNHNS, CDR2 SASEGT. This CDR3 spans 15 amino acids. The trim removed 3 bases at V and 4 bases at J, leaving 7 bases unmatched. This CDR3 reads CASSEVGGRADTQYF. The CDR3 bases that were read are TGTGCCAGCAGTGAGGTGGGAGGGCGGGCAGATACG.

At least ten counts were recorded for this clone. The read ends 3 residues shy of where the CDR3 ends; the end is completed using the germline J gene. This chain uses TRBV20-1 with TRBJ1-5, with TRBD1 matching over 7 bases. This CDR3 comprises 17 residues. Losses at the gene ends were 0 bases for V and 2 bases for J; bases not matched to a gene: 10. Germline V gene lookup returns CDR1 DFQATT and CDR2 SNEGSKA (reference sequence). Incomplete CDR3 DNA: TGCAGTGCTAGAGACCTCTTCAGGGGGACGGGCAATCAGCCC. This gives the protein CSARDLFRGTGNQP. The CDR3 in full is CSARDLFRGTGNQPQHF.

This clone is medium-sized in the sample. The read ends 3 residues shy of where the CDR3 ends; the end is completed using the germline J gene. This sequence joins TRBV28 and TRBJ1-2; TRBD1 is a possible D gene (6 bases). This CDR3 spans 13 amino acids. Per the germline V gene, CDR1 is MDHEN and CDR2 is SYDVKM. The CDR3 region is CASSLAGEWGYTF. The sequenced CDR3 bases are TGTGCCAGCAGTTTAGCAGGGGAGTGGGGC.

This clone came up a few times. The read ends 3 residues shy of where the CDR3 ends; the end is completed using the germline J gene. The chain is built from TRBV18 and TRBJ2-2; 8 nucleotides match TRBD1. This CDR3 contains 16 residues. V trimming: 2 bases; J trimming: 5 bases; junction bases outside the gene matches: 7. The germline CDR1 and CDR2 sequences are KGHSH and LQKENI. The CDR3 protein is CASSPFGQGGTGELFF. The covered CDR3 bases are TGTGCCAGCTCACCATTTGGACAGGGAGGAACCGGGGAG.

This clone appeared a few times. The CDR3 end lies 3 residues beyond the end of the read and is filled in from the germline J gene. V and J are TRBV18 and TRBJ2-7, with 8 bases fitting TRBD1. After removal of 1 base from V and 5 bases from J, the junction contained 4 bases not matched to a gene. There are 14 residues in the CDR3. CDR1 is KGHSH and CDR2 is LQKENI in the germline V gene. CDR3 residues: CASSPLTGVHEQYF. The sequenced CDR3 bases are TGTGCCAGCTCACCACTGACAGGGGTCCACGAG.

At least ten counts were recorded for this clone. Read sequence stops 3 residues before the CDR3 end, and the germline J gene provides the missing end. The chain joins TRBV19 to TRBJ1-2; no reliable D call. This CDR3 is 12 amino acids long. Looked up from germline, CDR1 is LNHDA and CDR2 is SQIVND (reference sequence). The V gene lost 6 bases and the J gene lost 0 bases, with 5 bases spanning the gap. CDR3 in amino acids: CASRASNYGYTF. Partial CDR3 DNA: TGTGCCAGTAGGGCCTCTAACTATGGC. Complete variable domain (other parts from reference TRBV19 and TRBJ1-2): DGGITQSPKYLFRKEGQNVTLSCEQNLNHDAMYWYRQDPGQGLRLIYYSQIVNDFQKGDIAEGYSVSREKKESFPLTVTSAQKNPTAFYLCASRASNYGYTFGSGTRLTVV.

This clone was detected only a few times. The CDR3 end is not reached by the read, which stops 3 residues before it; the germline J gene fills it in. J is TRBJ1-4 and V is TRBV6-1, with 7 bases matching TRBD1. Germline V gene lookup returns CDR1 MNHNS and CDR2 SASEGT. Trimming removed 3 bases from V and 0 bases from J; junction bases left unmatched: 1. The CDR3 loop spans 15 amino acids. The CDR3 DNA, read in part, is TGTGCCAGCAGTGAGACAGGGACAACTAATGAAAAA. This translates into CASSETGTTNEK. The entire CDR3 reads CASSETGTTNEKLFF.

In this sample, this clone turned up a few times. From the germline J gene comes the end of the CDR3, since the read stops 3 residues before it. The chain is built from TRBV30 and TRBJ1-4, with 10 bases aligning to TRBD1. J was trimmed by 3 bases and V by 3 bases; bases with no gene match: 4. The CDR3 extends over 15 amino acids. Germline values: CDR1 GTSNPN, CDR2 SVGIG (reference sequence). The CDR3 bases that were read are TGTGCCTGGAGCAGACAGGGGGCGCCTAATGAAAAA. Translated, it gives CAWSRQGAPNEK. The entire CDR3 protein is CAWSRQGAPNEKLFF.

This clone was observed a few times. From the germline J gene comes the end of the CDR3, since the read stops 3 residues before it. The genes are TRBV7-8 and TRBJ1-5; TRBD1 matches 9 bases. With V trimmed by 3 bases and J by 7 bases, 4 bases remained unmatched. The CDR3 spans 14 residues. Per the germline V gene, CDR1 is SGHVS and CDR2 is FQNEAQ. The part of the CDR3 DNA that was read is TGTGCCAGCAGCTTTTACGACAGGGGGCAGCCC. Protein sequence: CASSFYDRGQP. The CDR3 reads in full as CASSFYDRGQPQHF.

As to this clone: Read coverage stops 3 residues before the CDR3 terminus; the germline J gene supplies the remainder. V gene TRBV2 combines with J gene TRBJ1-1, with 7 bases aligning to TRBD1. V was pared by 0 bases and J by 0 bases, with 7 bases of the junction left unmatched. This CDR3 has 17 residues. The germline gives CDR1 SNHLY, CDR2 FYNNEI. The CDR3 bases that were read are TGTGCCAGCAGTGAAGCTCCGGGGACAGTCATGAACACTGAA. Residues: CASSEAPGTVMNTE. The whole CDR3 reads CASSEAPGTVMNTEAFF.